This T cell receptor beta chain was obtained from a study of cytomegalovirus exposure and HLA in healthy donors. The CDR3 is 12 amino acids. PCR primers comprised 60 Vbeta and 13 Jbeta primers. The protocol was immunoSEQ multiplex PCR, while the TCRdb copy is restricted to in-frame clones and leaves out a portion. This sample lists roughly 120,000 clones; its ten largest clones have around 2.7%. This clonotype originated in a young man in good health and CMV-seronegative. The sample taken for sequencing was PBMCs. The gene calls are TRBV21-1 and TRBJ1-1; the DNA was not compared with TRBD1, the D call given in the table. TRBV21-1 is designated a pseudogene. In DNA form, the CDR3 reads TGTGCCAGCAGCAAAGGACAGCGTGAAGCTTTCTTT. This codes for CASSKGQREAFF.